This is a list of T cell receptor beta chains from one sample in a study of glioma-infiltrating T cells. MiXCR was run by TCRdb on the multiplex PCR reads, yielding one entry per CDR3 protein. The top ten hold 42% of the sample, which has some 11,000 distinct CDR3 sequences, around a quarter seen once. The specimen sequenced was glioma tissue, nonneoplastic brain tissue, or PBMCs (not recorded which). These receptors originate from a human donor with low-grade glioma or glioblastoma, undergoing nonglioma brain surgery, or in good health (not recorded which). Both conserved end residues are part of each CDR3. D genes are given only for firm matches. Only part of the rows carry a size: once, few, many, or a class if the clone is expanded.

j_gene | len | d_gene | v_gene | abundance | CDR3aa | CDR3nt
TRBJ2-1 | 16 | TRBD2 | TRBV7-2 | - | CASSSVTSGWGNEQFF | TGTGCCAGCAGCTCGGTGACTAGCGGGTGGGGTAATGAGCAGTTCTTC
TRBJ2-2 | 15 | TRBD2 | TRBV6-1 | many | CASSEFAGDTGELFF | TGTGCCAGCAGTGAATTCGCGGGGGACACCGGGGAGCTGTTTTTT
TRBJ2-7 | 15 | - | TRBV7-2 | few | CASSLFQGPSYEQYF | TGTGCCAGCAGCTTATTCCAGGGTCCATCCTACGAGCAGTACTTC
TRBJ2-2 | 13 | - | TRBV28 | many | CASSELNPGELFF | TGTGCCAGCAGTGAACTAAATCCCGGGGAGCTGTTTTTT
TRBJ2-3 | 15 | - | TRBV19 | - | CASSITAESTDTQYF | TGTGCCAGTAGTATTACGGCGGAGAGCACAGATACGCAGTATTTT
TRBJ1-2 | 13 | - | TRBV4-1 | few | CASSLGRAYGYTF | TGCGCCAGCAGCCTGGGCAGGGCCTACGGCTACACCTTC
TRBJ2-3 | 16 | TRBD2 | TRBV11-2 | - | CASSPGTSGSGGTQYF | TGTGCCAGCAGCCCGGGGACTAGCGGGAGCGGAGGTACGCAGTATTTT
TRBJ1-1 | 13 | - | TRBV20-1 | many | CSASIPANTEAFF | TGCAGCGCGAGTATTCCTGCGAACACTGAAGCTTTCTTT
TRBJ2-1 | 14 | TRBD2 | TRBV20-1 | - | CSARVGLAGGEQFF | TGCAGTGCTAGAGTCGGACTAGCGGGAGGTGAGCAGTTCTTC
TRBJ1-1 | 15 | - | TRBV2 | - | CASSELGTANTEAFF | TGTGCCAGCAGTGAGTTGGGGACGGCGAACACTGAAGCTTTCTTT
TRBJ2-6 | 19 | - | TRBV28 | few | CASGSRSEGISSGANVLTF | TGTGCCAGCGGGTCCCGGTCGGAGGGCATCAGCTCTGGGGCCAACGTCCTGACTTTC